This T cell receptor (beta chain) was identified in a study of human T cells and chemical hapten exposure. The overall study: Patch tests of 0.01% DPC on the upper back were read at 6 days.

Time point meaning: patch test 3, about 24 weeks after DPC sensitization. Noted treatment: therapeutic diphenylcyclopropenone sensitization with weekly scalp DPC. This CDR3 has 15 residues. Germline CDR1 is KGHSH and CDR2 is LQKENI. In the library, unique molecular identifiers were attached to individual cDNA molecules. TCRdb called the RACE reads again in MiXCR, with one record for every CDR3 protein. Of fewer than 55,000 distinct CDR3 sequences in the sample, 9.9% were seen once. As regards this clonotype: The antigen is undetermined. A clone one base away is much larger, so this may be a read error.

Study observations and caveats: PT1 expanded TCR counts correlated positively with patch test score. Among expanded TCRs, significantly more large CDR3 similarity clusters formed than among controls.

The chain has TRBV18 and TRBJ2-1; D unresolved. The starting material was whole blood, obtained in connection with sensitization to the hapten diphenylcyclopropenone (DPC). The receptor comes from a woman in her 40s with alopecia areata. Some clones in this sample may be carry-over from other donors' samples. CDR3 sequence reads: CTSSPRTSSYNEQFF. The DNA for the CDR3 is TGTACCAGCTCACCACGGACCAGCTCCTACAATGAGCAGTTCTTC.